This TCR beta chain derives from a study of blood T cell repertoires in COVID-19. The overall study: The analysed material was cDNA or gDNA that came from T cells, B-cell-depleted T cells, or PBMCs.

Germline loops: CDR1 SGHRS, CDR2 YFSETQ. This CDR3 contains 16 residues. V lost 4 bases, J lost 0 bases, and 7 bases stayed unmatched. While infection was still active, Seattle patients were enrolled and then followed longitudinally. The protocol was immunoSEQ multiplex PCR, while the TCRdb copy is restricted to in-frame clones and leaves out a portion. Of about 160,000 clones listed, approximately 87% are singletons. The sequencing sample was made of peripheral blood. The source is a woman in her 70s with COVID-19, enrolled during active disease. The genes are TRBV5-1 and TRBJ1-3, with TRBD1 identical over 7 bases. CDR3 amino acids: CASSINAGGSGNTIYF. The CDR3 DNA sequence: TGCGCCAGCAGCATAAACGCAGGGGGCTCTGGAAACACCATATATTTT. Full variable domain (outside the CDR3, taken from reference TRBV5-1 and TRBJ1-3): KAGVTQTPRYLIKTRGQQVTLSCSPISGHRSVSWYQQTPGQGLQFLFEYFSETQRNKGNFPGRFSGRQFSNSRSEMNVSTLELGDSALYLCASSINAGGSGNTIYFGEGSWLTVV.